The rows below give T cell receptor beta chains drawn from one sample of a study of blood T cell repertoires in COVID-19. TCRdb's table, derived via immunoSEQ multiplex PCR, lists solely in-frame clones and lacks some. The data show 150,000 to 200,000 clones, roughly 94% seen once. The specimen sequenced was peripheral blood. The receptors stem from a man aged 30 to 39 with COVID-19, enrolled during active disease. Each CDR3 is given with its conserved first and last residue. D genes are given only for firm matches. Clone size is given for some rows only: seen once, a few or many times, or a class if the clone is expanded.

-	TRBV6-5	TRBJ1-1	-	TGTGCCAGCAAGGGGACATCCAACACTGAAGCTTTCTTT	CASKGTSNTEAFF
-	TRBV19	TRBJ1-5	once	TGTGCCAGTAGCATCGGAGGCAATCAGCCCCAGCATTTT	CASSIGGNQPQHF
TRBD1	TRBV19	TRBJ2-2	once	TGTGCCAGCGAAGGACAGGGGGCTAGCACCGGGGAGCTGTTTTTT	CASEGQGASTGELFF
-	TRBV21-1	TRBJ1-1	-	TGTGCCAGCAGCAAAGTTTCCCCAGGGAGGGGGGACACTGAAGCTTTCTTT	CASSKVSPGRGDTEAFF
TRBD1	TRBV4-2	TRBJ1-5	-	TGTGCCAGCAGCCAATTTCCCGGACAGGAAAAATATAGCAATCAGCCCCAGCATTTT	CASSQFPGQEKYSNQPQHF
-	TRBV24-1	TRBJ1-5	-	TGTGCCACCAGTGAGTCAGGGGGCAATCAGCCCCAGCATTTT	CATSESGGNQPQHF
-	TRBV18	TRBJ1-1	-	TGTGCCAGCTCACCACAGGAGACTGAAGCTTTCTTT	CASSPQETEAFF
-	TRBV6-1	TRBJ1-1	once	TGTGCCAGCAGTGAACTAGGTCGGGTGGCGGGGCAAACTGAAGCTTTCTTT	CASSELGRVAGQTEAFF
TRBD2	TRBV29-1	TRBJ2-3	once	TGCAGCGTTGTGAGACTAGCGGGGGCGCAAGGAGATACGCAGTATTTT	CSVVRLAGAQGDTQYF
-	TRBV5-4	TRBJ2-6	-	TGTGCCAGCAGCTTGGGAATCCCGGGGGGCGCAAGAGGGGCCAACGTCCTGACTTTC	CASSLGIPGGARGANVLTF
TRBD1	TRBV5-1	TRBJ1-4	-	TGCGCCAGCGCCCGTGCGACAGGGATAGAAAAACTGTTTTTT	CASARATGIEKLFF
-	TRBV7-3	TRBJ2-7	-	TGTGCCAGCAGTGCTAGGGCAAGGGGCAATGGCGAGCAGTACTTC	CASSARARGNGEQYF
TRBD1	TRBV5-1	TRBJ2-1	once	TGCGCCAGCAGCTTACGGGACAGGGGGAAGGAGCAGTTCTTC	CASSLRDRGKEQFF
TRBD1	TRBV19	TRBJ1-2	-	TGTGCCAGTAGTGAACCCGGACAGGGGGCGTATGGCTACACCTTC	CASSEPGQGAYGYTF
TRBD1	TRBV7-2	TRBJ2-1	-	TGTGCCAGCAGCGGAACAGGGGTCTCCTACAATGAGCAGTTCTTC	CASSGTGVSYNEQFF
-	TRBV19	TRBJ1-2	-	TGTGCCAGTAGTATAGAAGGAGCCCTCACCGGGGGCTACACCTTC	CASSIEGALTGGYTF
-	TRBV21-1	TRBJ2-7	-	TGTGCCAGCAGCAAGGGACTAGCGGGGACCTACGAGCAGTACTTC	CASSKGLAGTYEQYF
TRBD1	TRBV19	TRBJ1-6	once	TGTGCCAGTAGTAGCCGGGACAGGGATAATTCACCCCTCCACTTT	CASSSRDRDNSPLHF
TRBD2	TRBV18	TRBJ2-2	once	TGTGCCAGCTCACCGGGACTAGCTTATTTTCCGAACACCGGGGAGCTGTTTTTT	CASSPGLAYFPNTGELFF
TRBD1	TRBV7-2	TRBJ2-5	-	TGTGCCAGCGGCTGGACAGGGGGATTTCAAGAGACCCAGTACTTC	CASGWTGGFQETQYF
-	TRBV7-9	TRBJ2-5	-	TGTGCCAGCAGCTTAGAAGTGAGGAGTGGGACCCAGTACTTC	CASSLEVRSGTQYF
-	TRBV2	TRBJ1-3	once	TGTGCCAGCAGTGAAGTCAGGTCGTCTGGAAACACCATATATTTT	CASSEVRSSGNTIYF
TRBD1	TRBV19	TRBJ2-7	-	TGTGCCAGTAGTATCGGGACAGGGGGCACCTACGAGCAGTACTTC	CASSIGTGGTYEQYF
TRBD1	TRBV14	TRBJ1-2	few	TGTGCCAGCAGCCAATGGCAGGGGGGTGTGAGTGGCTACACCTTC	CASSQWQGGVSGYTF
-	TRBV12-3/TRBV12-4	TRBJ2-7	-	TGTGCCAGCAGTTTAGTAGAGGGATACGAGCAGTACTTC	CASSLVEGYEQYF
-	TRBV7-2	TRBJ1-5	-	TGTGCCAGCAGCTTCAGTAGCAATCAGCCCCAGCATTTT	CASSFSSNQPQHF
-	TRBV19	TRBJ1-2	-	TGTGCCAGTATCTCCACCCTCGGTTATGGCTACACCTTC	CASISTLGYGYTF
-	TRBV3-1/TRBV3-2	TRBJ2-1	once	TGTGCCAGCAGCCAAGACGAGCCGAGCTCCTACAATGAGCAGTTCTTC	CASSQDEPSSYNEQFF
-	TRBV6-5	TRBJ1-1	once	TGTGCCAGCACTTTACTCGGGGGGAACACTGAAGCTTTCTTT	CASTLLGGNTEAFF
-	TRBV11-3	TRBJ2-6	-	TGTGCCAGCAGCAAAGAGGGAGCCGGGGCCAACGTCCTGACTTTC	CASSKEGAGANVLTF
-	TRBV6-5	TRBJ1-2	-	TGTGCCAGCAGTCCTTGGACTCGGATGGGCTACACCTTC	CASSPWTRMGYTF
-	TRBV14	TRBJ1-2	-	TGTGCCAGCAGCCAAGGTCCGGTGAGTGGCTACACCTTC	CASSQGPVSGYTF
TRBD1	TRBV6-6	TRBJ1-3	-	TGTGCCAGCAGTTACGGGGACAGGGGCAGAAACACCATATATTTT	CASSYGDRGRNTIYF
TRBD1	TRBV2	TRBJ1-6	-	TGTGCCAGCAGGCAACAGGGGGAGTATTCACCCCTCCACTTT	CASRQQGEYSPLHF
-	TRBV10-3	TRBJ1-2	once	TGTGCCATCTCTGGTCTCCGGGGGGCTGGCTATGGCTACACCTTC	CAISGLRGAGYGYTF
-	TRBV5-4	TRBJ2-2	-	TGTGCCAGCAGCTTGGGGGCCGGGAAGGGCACCGGGGAGCTGTTTTTT	CASSLGAGKGTGELFF
-	TRBV18	TRBJ1-5	-	TGTGCCAGCTCACCACAATCAGGGATGAATAGCAATCAGCCCCAGCATTTT	CASSPQSGMNSNQPQHF
TRBD1	TRBV7-9	TRBJ1-2	once	TGTGCCAGCAGCCTACACTCTACCGGGACAGCCAATGGCTACACCTTC	CASSLHSTGTANGYTF
TRBD1	TRBV18	TRBJ1-2	once	TGTGCCAGCTCACCAGACGGGACAGGGGAGACCTATGGCTACACCTTC	CASSPDGTGETYGYTF
-	TRBV19	TRBJ1-1	-	TGTGCCAGTAGCCCTGCGGGGGGCGGCACTGAAGCTTTCTTT	CASSPAGGGTEAFF
TRBD2	TRBV5-1	TRBJ2-4	-	TGCGCCAGCAGCTTGGAGGGTGCTAGCGGGGACATTCAGTACTTC	CASSLEGASGDIQYF
-	TRBV28	TRBJ2-7	-	TGTGCCAGCAGTTTATCCATATCGTTGGGCCAGTACAACGAGCAGTACTTC	CASSLSISLGQYNEQYF
-	TRBV27	TRBJ2-3	-	TGTGCCAGCAGTCCCGACTGGACAGATACGCAGTATTTT	CASSPDWTDTQYF
TRBD1	TRBV27	TRBJ2-7	-	TGTGCCAGCAGCCCGTTAATGCCCCAGGGGGATTCCTACGAGCAGTACTTC	CASSPLMPQGDSYEQYF
-	TRBV2	TRBJ2-2	-	TGTGCCAGCAATGGCAGGGGCACCGGGGAGCTGTTTTTT	CASNGRGTGELFF
-	TRBV2	TRBJ1-1	-	TGTGCCAGCAGTGTACGGGGGACTGAAGCTTTCTTT	CASSVRGTEAFF
-	TRBV28	TRBJ1-6	few	TGTGCCAGCAGTCCCCCCCCTGCGTCTTCCTCCTATAATTCACCCCTCCACTTT	CASSPPPASSSYNSPLHF
-	TRBV2	TRBJ2-7	-	TGTGCCAGCAGTGAACGTCTGACTAGTGGGTACTACGAGCAGTACTTC	CASSERLTSGYYEQYF
-	TRBV7-9	TRBJ2-4	once	TGTGCCAGCAGCGGCTTCCAGGGGGGCAAAAACATTCAGTACTTC	CASSGFQGGKNIQYF
TRBD1	TRBV6-5	TRBJ1-2	-	TGTGCCAGCAGCCGGGACAGGGGGAGTCCGAATGGCTACACCTTC	CASSRDRGSPNGYTF
-	TRBV15	TRBJ1-5	-	TGTGCCACCAGCCGAGGACAGAGCAATCAGCCCCAGCATTTT	CATSRGQSNQPQHF
TRBD1	TRBV24-1	TRBJ1-2	-	TGTGCCACCAGTGATCCACGACAGGGGGCCTTTGGCTACACCTTC	CATSDPRQGAFGYTF
-	TRBV5-1	TRBJ1-3	-	TGCGCCAGCAGCTCGGGACTCGATGCAGACACCATATATTTT	CASSSGLDADTIYF
-	TRBV29-1	TRBJ2-6	-	TGCAGCGTCCTACAGGGCTCTGGGGCCAACGTCCTGACTTTC	CSVLQGSGANVLTF
-	TRBV9	TRBJ1-6	-	TGTGCCAGCAGCGTAGTTGGGGGCATCGATTCACCCCTCCACTTT	CASSVVGGIDSPLHF
-	TRBV19	TRBJ2-6	-	TGTGCCAGTAGTGGAACAGGGACCTCGGGGGGGGCCAACGTCCTGACTTTC	CASSGTGTSGGANVLTF
TRBD2	TRBV3-1/TRBV3-2	TRBJ2-7	-	TGTGCCAGCAGCCAAGAAGGACTAGCGGGGGGCCTCCCTCCCTACGAGCAGTACTTC	CASSQEGLAGGLPPYEQYF
TRBD1	TRBV15	TRBJ1-4	-	TGTGCCACTAAAGGGGACAGGGCTTCGGAAAAACTGTTTTTT	CATKGDRASEKLFF
TRBD1	TRBV10-3	TRBJ2-2	-	TGTGCCATCAGACCGGGACAGGGGGGAAGTGTCGGATCCGGGGAGCTGTTTTTT	CAIRPGQGGSVGSGELFF
-	TRBV5-1	TRBJ1-1	-	TGCGCCAGCAGCCCTGGCACCGGAGGTCGGACTGAAGCTTTCTTT	CASSPGTGGRTEAFF